This T cell receptor (beta chain) was recovered during a study of PD-L1 blockade in urothelial cancer. This table comes from immunoSEQ multiplex PCR, and its TCRdb copy is limited to in-frame clones, with some not included. The table records about 29,000 clones, about 87% of them present only once. CDR1 is MNHEY and CDR2 is SVGAGI in the germline V gene. The CDR3 has 14 residues. V gave up 4 bases and J gave up 4 bases; unmatched junction bases: 5. This chain links TRBV6-5 with TRBJ2-5; 8 bases line up with TRBD2. Here the sequenced sample was PBMCs, taken around atezolizumab (anti-PD-L1) treatment. This sequence was found in a man aged 50 to 60 with urothelial cancer. DNA for the CDR3: TGTGCCAGCAGTTTGCGGGGGGTCCGAGAGACCCAGTACTTC. Its protein product is CASSLRGVRETQYF.